This T cell receptor beta chain was identified in a study of blood T cell repertoires in COVID-19 (dated by TCRdb to 2018 to 2020). Looking at the study overall: The collaborator samples originated in the United States, Italy and Spain and spanned the acute and convalescent phases of COVID-19. Samples were obtained from the ongoing ImmuneRACE study (first 160 participants) and from over a thousand subjects provided by 6 global collaborators. Subjects who had been exposed to COVID-19, were actively infected with it, or had recovered from it provided the deeply sampled blood TCRbeta repertoires that made up the dataset. A freely available public database, intended as a resource for researchers studying the immune response to SARS-CoV-2, is where the repertoires were released. Where available, HLA class I and class II types were taken from metadata supplied by the sample provider and were not determined by assay-based typing. The material from the prospective study consisted of cDNA or gDNA derived from T cells, B-cell-depleted T cells, or PBMCs. Nearly every sample came with metadata listing a de-identified subject ID, COVID-19 status, age in years and sex.

Points the paper makes about the study in general: How much clinical and demographic metadata was included differed by source and by participant, and the metadata was provided uncurated.

As concerns this clone: There is no known antigen for this receptor. Base-call qualities are not available, and no considerably larger clone is one nucleotide away.

CDR1 MDHEN and CDR2 SYDVKM are derived from the germline V gene. The CDR3 numbers 12 residues from cysteine through phenylalanine. Kept here is only the CDR3 DNA, which spans 36 bases and is read in frame from base 1. V and J are truncated by 8 bases and 7 bases respectively, leaving an intervening sequence of 12 bases. The immunoSEQ Assay, a bias-controlled multiplex PCR, was used to amplify TCRbeta CDR3 regions from genomic DNA. As for the original processing: The number of nucleated cells in each sample was estimated from the amplification of reference gene primers within the assay. To quantify the absolute abundance of each unique TCRbeta CDR3 rearrangement, sequence reads were collapsed and filtered. Productive Simpson clonality was computed per sample as the square root of Simpson's diversity index over productive rearrangements. The immuneACCESS repertoire file appears here via TCRdb, limited to in-frame rearrangements. These files lack a portion of the clones; in checked studies, under half of the deficit traces to unresolved V genes, and the cause of the others is not known. V, J and clone size are those of that table, while D and trimming were read from the DNA. This sample is represented by tens of thousands of clones; approximately 83% of them were singletons. Around 13% of the sample rests with the top ten.

The collaborating institutions used their own protocols to collect whole blood in K2EDTA tubes. Collaborator samples were shipped for TCRbeta analysis as frozen whole blood, isolated PBMCs, or DNA extracted from either sample type. The receptor was isolated from a human donor in a cohort sampled during active COVID-19. Recombination connected TRBV28 to TRBJ1-3; TRBD1 is perhaps the D gene, given 5 matching bases. The sequenced sample consisted of peripheral blood. CDR3 reads: CASGGGTNTIYF. The DNA is TGTGCCAGCGGGGGGGGGACTAACACCATATATTTT.